The 32 T cell receptor beta chains below were found in one sample sequenced in a study of control samples from healthy donors and cancer patients. Sequencing was performed with immunoSEQ multiplex PCR; in TCRdb, only in-frame clones are kept and a portion is missing. The repertoire holds 350,000 to 450,000 clones, with 75% to 95% as singletons. The specimen sequenced was PBMCs. The receptors stem from a middle-aged man with head and neck cancer.

The rearrangement links TRBV23-1 to TRBJ2-5; weak D call: TRBD2 (6 bases). TRBV23-1 counts as an open reading frame of uncertain function. The CDR3 covers 16 residues. Deletions cut 2 bases from V and 7 bases from J, with 20 bases between. The CDR3, as DNA: TGCGCCAGCAGTCAACGAGAAACCTGCGGGGCAGTGACCCAGTACTTC. Its protein product is CASSQRETCGAVTQYF.

V is TRBV28 and J is TRBJ1-1; 7 bases agree with TRBD1. The CDR3 length is 15 residues. CDR1 is MDHEN, CDR2 SYDVKM, per germline. The trim removed 6 bases at V and 3 bases at J, leaving 10 bases unmatched. The CDR3 DNA is TGTGCCAGCAGGGAGACTCCGGGACAGCACACTGAAGCTTTCTTT. Residues: CASRETPGQHTEAFF.

The chain is built from TRBV11-2 and TRBJ1-3, with no clear D. CDR1 and CDR2 (germline): SGHAT, FQNNGV. The CDR3 covers 12 residues. V was shortened by 5 bases and J by 4 bases, with 6 bases between the two germline ends. The chain's CDR3 is CASSRYGNTIYF. The DNA of the CDR3 is TGTGCCAGCAGCCGGTACGGAAACACCATATATTTT.

This clone has just one count. The chain recombines TRBV7-8 with TRBJ2-7; TRBD2 is a possible D gene (6 bases). The CDR3 is 15 residues long. The V gene's germline CDR1 is SGHVS and CDR2 FQNEAQ. V lost 3 bases to trimming and J lost 6 bases, with 18 bases between them. The CDR3 protein is CASSFGDSAGSEQYF. The CDR3, as DNA: TGTGCCAGCAGCTTCGGGGACTCTGCCGGCTCCGAGCAGTACTTC.

V usage is TRBV27 and J usage is TRBJ1-4; 8 bases are shared with TRBD1. V gave up 5 bases and J gave up 4 bases; unmatched junction bases: 9. The CDR3 covers 16 residues. CDR1 is MNHEY and CDR2 is SMNVEV in the germline V gene (reference sequence). The CDR3: CASSPNTGGDNEKLFF. The CDR3 DNA sequence: TGTGCCAGCAGTCCCAACACAGGGGGTGATAATGAAAAACTGTTTTTT.

The chain uses TRBV7-9 and TRBJ2-2, with 9 nucleotides matching TRBD1. Unmatched junction bases numbered 11, after V lost 5 bases and J lost 1 base. Germline CDR1 is SEHNR and CDR2 is FQNEAQ (reference sequence). This CDR3 spans 18 amino acids. The CDR3 DNA reads as TGTGCCAGCAGCCCCGTCCCGGGACAGGGTAGGAACACCGGGGAGCTGTTTTTT. It specifies CASSPVPGQGRNTGELFF.

CDR3 residues: CASSLSSPSGNTIYF. The CDR3 DNA is TGTGCCAGCAGCTTGTCAAGCCCCTCTGGAAACACCATATATTTT. The chain combines TRBV5-4 with TRBJ1-3; D gene uncertain. Germline loops: CDR1 SGHNT, CDR2 YYREEE (reference sequence). This CDR3 has 15 amino acids. V lost 1 base, J lost 0 bases, and 8 bases lay in between. The whole variable domain, filled in from reference TRBV5-4 and TRBJ1-3, reads ETGVTQSPTHLIKTRGQQVTLRCSSQSGHNTVSWYQQALGQGPQFIFQYYREEENGRGNFPPRFSGLQFPNYSSELNVNALELDDSALYLCASSLSSPSGNTIYFGEGSWLTVV.

The CDR3 DNA sequence: TGTGCCAGCAGTAAGGGTGGCTCCTACGAGCAGTACTTC. This translates into CASSKGGSYEQYF. V and J are TRBV6-5 and TRBJ2-7, with no clear D. Trimming stripped 5 bases from V and 0 bases from J, with 8 bases between. CDR1 is MNHEY and CDR2 is SVGAGI in the germline V gene. The CDR3 runs to 13 residues.

The genes are TRBV2 and TRBJ2-3, with D possibly TRBD1 on 6 matching bases. The CDR3 runs 14 residues. CDR1 is SNHLY, CDR2 FYNNEI, per germline. V lost 4 bases to trimming and J lost 6 bases, with 14 bases between them. This chain's CDR3 is CASSVNKGVDTQYF. The CDR3 coding sequence is TGTGCCAGCAGTGTCAATAAGGGGGTCGATACGCAGTATTTT.

This clone occurred once. The V and J genes are TRBV27 and TRBJ2-2, with 10 positions matching TRBD1. Per the germline V gene, CDR1 is MNHEY and CDR2 is SMNVEV (reference sequence). With 3 bases clipped from V and 1 base from J, the junction kept 8 bases outside the gene matches. The CDR3 length is 18 residues. The CDR3 DNA sequence: TGTGCCAGCAGTTTCCCCCTCGACAGGGGGCGGAACACCGGGGAGCTGTTTTTT. Protein: CASSFPLDRGRNTGELFF.

The chain couples TRBV7-3 to TRBJ2-5; D is uncertain. V lost 4 bases to trimming and J lost 5 bases, with 11 bases between them. Germline V gives CDR1 SGHTA, CDR2 FQGTGA. The CDR3 runs 13 residues. The CDR3 protein is CASSSVFMETQYF. Here the CDR3 DNA reads TGTGCCAGCAGCTCTGTTTTTATGGAGACCCAGTACTTC.

The chain has TRBV5-5 and TRBJ1-6; D not certain. V lost 0 bases and J 5 bases, leaving 6 bases between the germline ends. Germline values: CDR1 SGHKS, CDR2 YYEKEE (reference sequence). There are 14 residues in the CDR3. CDR3 DNA sequence: TGTGCCAGCAGCTTGGAGGTAGATAATTCACCCCTCCACTTT. Protein: CASSLEVDNSPLHF.

V and J are TRBV7-2 and TRBJ2-5, with 10 bases matching TRBD2. Germline CDR1 is SGHTA and CDR2 is FQGNSA. The V segment lost 3 bases and the J segment 7 bases; nucleotides outside the gene matches: 5. This CDR3 is 14 amino acids long. CDR3 residues: CASSLQRGGGTQYF. CDR3 DNA sequence: TGTGCCAGCAGCTTGCAGCGGGGGGGAGGGACCCAGTACTTC.

This clone has just a few counts. The gene calls are TRBV5-1 and TRBJ2-2, with TRBD1 identical over 7 bases. The CDR3 contains 15 residues. V trimming: 5 bases; J trimming: 1 base; junction bases outside the gene matches: 5. Germline V lookup: CDR1 SGHRS, CDR2 YFSETQ. The chain's CDR3 is CASSSGTVNTGELFF. The CDR3, as DNA: TGCGCCAGCAGTTCCGGGACAGTGAACACCGGGGAGCTGTTTTTT.

This chain joins TRBV12-3 or TRBV12-4 and TRBJ1-1; D may be TRBD1 (6 bases). The CDR3 sequence is 12 residues long. Between the trimmed V and J ends, which lost 7 bases and 7 bases, there was a span of 13 bases. The CDR3 region has the DNA TGTGCCAGCACCCTAGGGGGGCTTGAAGCTTTCTTT. Encoded protein: CASTLGGLEAFF.

The V call is TRBV13, the J call TRBJ1-6; D unresolved. The CDR3 is 13 amino acids. V was trimmed by 5 bases and J by 7 bases, leaving 9 bases between them. Germline-derived CDR1 and CDR2 are PRHDT and FYEKMQ (reference sequence). CDR3 sequence (DNA): TGTGCCAGCAGCCGAACGGGGAATTCACCCCTCCACTTT. This codes for CASSRTGNSPLHF. Together with reference TRBV13 and TRBJ1-6, the CDR3 gives the full variable domain: AAGVIQSPRHLIKEKRETATLKCYPIPRHDTVYWYQQGPGQDPQFLISFYEKMQSDKGSIPDRFSAQQFSDYHSELNMSSLELGDSALYFCASSRTGNSPLHFGNGTRLTVT.

V usage is TRBV5-1 and J usage is TRBJ1-2, with D tentatively TRBD1 (5 bases). Germline CDR1 reads SGHRS; CDR2 reads YFSETQ. Trimming cost V 4 bases and J 2 bases, with 9 bases left between them. This CDR3 comprises 13 residues. The DNA of the CDR3 is TGCGCCAGCAGCCCGGGGGTCAACTATGGCTACACCTTC. Its translation: CASSPGVNYGYTF.

The V call is TRBV12-3 or TRBV12-4, the J call TRBJ2-5; either TRBD1 or TRBD2 may supply D (5 bases each). The CDR3 contains 13 residues. Trimming pared 6 bases from V and 3 bases from J, leaving 11 bases between. The CDR3 loop reads CASRRDGKETQYF. The CDR3 DNA sequence: TGTGCCAGCAGACGGGACGGAAAAGAGACCCAGTACTTC.

The V gene is TRBV28, the J gene TRBJ2-2, with unresolved D. CDR3 length equals 11 residues. Germline CDR1 reads MDHEN; CDR2 reads SYDVKM. The germline V and J ends were trimmed by 8 bases and 3 bases, with 4 bases remaining between them. The CDR3 coding sequence is TGTGCCAGCTTCCACACCGGGGAGCTGTTTTTT. As protein: CASFHTGELFF.

This clone has more than one count but fewer than ten. No DNA is shown, since the ends of the CDR3 on it are uncertain; the CDR3 is the one TCRdb lists. The rearrangement uses TRBV27 and TRBJ2-7; the D call TRBD1 from the table was never checked on the DNA. CDR1 is MNHEY, CDR2 SMNVEV, per germline (reference sequence). The length of the CDR3 is 17 amino acids, counting both ends. This CDR3 is CASSLGREGVFLYEQYF.

This chain uses TRBV4-3 with TRBJ1-3; D call uncertain. The length of the CDR3 is 15 residues. V was trimmed by 0 bases and J by 2 bases, leaving 8 bases between them. The germline gives CDR1 LGHNA, CDR2 YSLEER. The CDR3 DNA sequence: TGCGCCAGCAGCCAAGATACGGGGACTGGAAACACCATATATTTT. Its protein is CASSQDTGTGNTIYF.

The rearrangement joins TRBV11-1 to TRBJ2-7; no reliable D call. The CDR3 runs to 13 residues. Germline CDR1 is SGHAT and CDR2 is FQDESV (reference sequence). Trimming pared 0 bases from V and 2 bases from J, leaving 5 bases between. The CDR3 region is CASSLARPYEQYF. The CDR3 nucleotides read TGTGCCAGCAGCTTAGCCAGGCCCTACGAGCAGTACTTC.

The chain is built from TRBV9 and TRBJ1-6, with 10 positions matching TRBD1. Unmatched junction bases numbered 12, after V lost 3 bases and J lost 9 bases. CDR1 and CDR2 from the germline V gene are SGDLS and YYNGEE. The CDR3 length is 17 residues. CDR3 residues: CASSDAGTGEFGSPLHF. CDR3 bases: TGTGCCAGCAGCGACGCCGGGACAGGGGAGTTCGGTTCACCCCTCCACTTT. The full variable domain, completed using reference TRBV9 and TRBJ1-6, is DSGVTQTPKHLITATGQRVTLRCSPRSGDLSVYWYQQSLDQGLQFLIQYYNGEERAKGNILERFSAQQFPDLHSELNLSSLELGDSALYFCASSDAGTGEFGSPLHFGNGTRLTVT.

CDR3: CASIPTGMGGELFF. The CDR3 DNA reads TGTGCCAGTATTCCGACAGGGATGGGCGGGGAGCTGTTTTTT. V is TRBV19 and J is TRBJ2-2, with 7 bases aligning to TRBD1. The CDR3 runs 14 residues. J gave up 7 bases and V 7 bases, and 9 bases lay outside the gene matches. CDR1 and CDR2 from the germline V gene are LNHDA and SQIVND (reference sequence).

The CDR3 is CATSESTGGYTF. The CDR3 DNA follows: TGTGCCACCAGTGAGTCTACCGGGGGCTACACCTTC. The chain employs TRBV24-1 and TRBJ1-2; D is unresolved. Germline CDR1 reads KGHDR; CDR2 reads SFDVKD. This CDR3 contains 12 residues. V was clipped by 4 bases and J by 8 bases, with 10 bases between them.

V and J are TRBV21-1 and TRBJ2-1; the table's D call of TRBD2 was not tested on the DNA. TRBV21-1 is designated a pseudogene. The CDR3 is 16 residues long. Here the CDR3 DNA reads TGTGCCAGCAGCAAAGGGAGGTGGCGCAGGTACAATGAGCAGTTCTTC. Translated: CASSKGRWRRYNEQFF.

The chain is built from TRBV9 and TRBJ2-7, with unresolved D. Looked up from germline, CDR1 is SGDLS and CDR2 is YYNGEE. Deletions cut 0 bases from V and 2 bases from J, with 9 bases between. The CDR3 contains 14 residues. The CDR3 DNA reads as TGTGCCAGCAGCGTAGGATTTGATGCCTACGAGCAGTACTTC. Amino acid sequence: CASSVGFDAYEQYF.

V is TRBV28 and J is TRBJ1-5; D is unclear. Germline CDR1 MDHEN, CDR2 SYDVKM. The CDR3 contains 11 residues. The germline V and J ends were trimmed by 5 bases and 10 bases, with 9 bases remaining between them. The CDR3 coding sequence is TGTGCCAGCAGTCTGGGGAGACCCCAGCATTTT. It specifies CASSLGRPQHF.

The rearrangement joins TRBV5-1 to TRBJ2-5, with 12 positions matching TRBD2. The CDR3 has 16 amino acids. V dropped 4 bases and J dropped 1; count of bases not matched to a gene: 5. Germline V CDR1 and CDR2: SGHRS, YFSETQ. The CDR3 coding sequence is TGCGCCAGCAGCCCCGGACTAGCGGGGCTCCAAGAGACCCAGTACTTC. As protein: CASSPGLAGLQETQYF.

This chain uses TRBV27 with TRBJ2-7, with D uncertain. Germline CDR1 reads MNHEY; CDR2 reads SMNVEV (reference sequence). V was clipped by 0 bases and J by 0 bases, with 9 bases between them. The CDR3 runs 15 residues. The DNA of the CDR3 is TGTGCCAGCAGTTTATCGGCAGCGCGCTCCTACGAGCAGTACTTC. Translating it yields CASSLSAARSYEQYF.

The rearrangement uses TRBV5-1 and TRBJ1-1; D is uncertain. This CDR3 spans 14 amino acids. Germline lookup yields CDR1 SGHRS and CDR2 YFSETQ. With 7 bases removed from V and 3 bases from J, the gap between germline ends came to 16 bases. CDR3 in amino acids: CASLVGFDHTEAFF. CDR3 coding DNA: TGCGCCAGCTTGGTTGGGTTTGATCACACTGAAGCTTTCTTT.

This rearrangement joins TRBV7-2 to TRBJ1-1; D remains unclear. Germline CDR1 is SGHTA and CDR2 is FQGNSA. This CDR3 comprises 14 residues. Deletions cut 1 base from V and 4 bases from J, with 10 bases between. DNA for the CDR3: TGTGCCAGCAGCTTAGTAACGGGCCCCACTGAAGCTTTCTTT. Translating it yields CASSLVTGPTEAFF.